This T cell receptor (beta chain) was sequenced during a study of a mutant IDH1 vaccine in newly diagnosed glioma. Of note for this clone: As yet, its antigen is unknown.

Study results and caveats: There were vaccine-induced immune responses in about 93% of the patients.

Clones were read by immunoSEQ multiplex PCR, and TCRdb kept only the in-frame ones, dropping some. This sample has under 45,000 clones, with around 82% found just once. Time point of the sample: week 47, end of study. Doses comprised 300 ug of mutant IDH1 20-mer peptide each, plus topical imiquimod. Germline CDR1 and CDR2: MNHEY and SMNVEV (reference sequence). This CDR3 spans 13 amino acids. The V end lost 5 bases, the J end lost 4 bases, and 9 bases lay between the germline ends. This specimen consisted of PBMCs, obtained from a glioma patient whose treatment included an IDH1 peptide vaccine. The V gene is TRBV27, the J gene TRBJ2-4; D is possibly TRBD2 (6 bases). The clonotype was recovered from a man aged 18 to 30 with glioma. Some clones in this sample may be carry-over from other donors' samples. CDR3 nucleotide sequence: TGTGCCAGCAGTCTACGGGGGAAAAACATTCAGTACTTC. Amino acids: CASSLRGKNIQYF.